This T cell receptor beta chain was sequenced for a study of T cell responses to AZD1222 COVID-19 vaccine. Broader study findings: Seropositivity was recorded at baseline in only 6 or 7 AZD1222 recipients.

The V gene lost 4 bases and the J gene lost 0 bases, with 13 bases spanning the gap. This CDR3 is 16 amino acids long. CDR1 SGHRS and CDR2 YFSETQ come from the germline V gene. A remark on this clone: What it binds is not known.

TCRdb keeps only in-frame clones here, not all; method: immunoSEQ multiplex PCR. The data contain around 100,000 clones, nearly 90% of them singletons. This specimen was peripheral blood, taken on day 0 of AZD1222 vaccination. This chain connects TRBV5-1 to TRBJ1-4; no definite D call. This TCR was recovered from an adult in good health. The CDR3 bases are TGCGCCAGCAGCCCCTCCGGACGGTCAACTAATGAAAAACTGTTTTTT. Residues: CASSPSGRSTNEKLFF. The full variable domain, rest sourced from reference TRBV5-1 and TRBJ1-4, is KAGVTQTPRYLIKTRGQQVTLSCSPISGHRSVSWYQQTPGQGLQFLFEYFSETQRNKGNFPGRFSGRQFSNSRSEMNVSTLELGDSALYLCASSPSGRSTNEKLFFGSGTQLSVL.